What follows are 31 T cell receptor beta chains derived from one specimen sequenced in a study of T-cell memory formation after mild COVID-19. TCRdb used MiXCR to reprocess the 5' RACE reads, holding one entry per CDR3 protein. Of hundreds of thousands of distinct CDR3 sequences detected, 20% to 25% appear once; the ten largest clones hold 21%. Input material: PBMCs or a T cell subset sorted from them (not recorded which). The receptors here all came from a man in his late teens or twenties who had mild COVID-19 (a few samples of this study predate the infection). Cell type and time point are not known.

The chain carries TRBV5-1 and TRBJ1-2; TRBD1 matches 8 bases. The CDR3 has 14 amino acids. CDR1 and CDR2 from the germline V gene are SGHRS and YFSETQ. V shed 4 bases, J shed 7 bases, and the junction held 9 bases outside the gene matches. The CDR3 DNA reads as TGCGCCAGCAGCCCAGGACAGGGAATCCCTGGCTACACCTTC. Encoded protein: CASSPGQGIPGYTF.

The chain carries TRBV14 and TRBJ2-3; tentatively, D is TRBD2 (5 bases). The CDR3 runs 15 residues. Looked up from germline, CDR1 is SGHDN and CDR2 is FVKESK. The V end lost 4 bases, the J end lost 1 base, and 12 bases lay between the germline ends. The CDR3 sequence is CASSPQNSGTDTQYF. CDR3 DNA sequence: TGTGCCAGCAGCCCTCAGAATAGCGGCACAGATACGCAGTATTTT.

The CDR3 spells CASSQGIAKNIQYF. Written as DNA, the CDR3 is TGTGCCAGCAGCCAAGGAATAGCCAAAAACATTCAGTACTTC. The chain joins TRBV2 to TRBJ2-4; D is unclear. This CDR3 contains 14 residues. Germline CDR1 SNHLY, CDR2 FYNNEI. Trimming removed 6 bases from V and 0 bases from J, with 9 bases in between.

This clonotype has only a few counts. This chain links TRBV27 with TRBJ2-7, with D perhaps TRBD2 (6 bases). Deletions cut 0 bases from V and 3 bases from J, with 6 bases between. The CDR3 consists of 13 residues. Germline CDR1 MNHEY, CDR2 SMNVEV (reference sequence). CDR3 loop: CASSLSGGYEQYF. CDR3 nucleotides: TGTGCCAGCAGTTTATCGGGGGGCTACGAGCAGTACTTC.

This clonotype has more than one count but fewer than ten. This chain links TRBV5-6 with TRBJ2-7; the match to TRBD1 covers 8 bases. This CDR3 has 16 residues. The V gene end was trimmed by 3 bases and the J gene end by 0 bases; junction bases not matched to a gene: 8. Germline assignment: CDR1 SGHDT and CDR2 YYEEEE. CDR3 sequence reads: CASSSLGTGGSYEQYF. The CDR3 DNA follows: TGTGCCAGCAGCTCCCTGGGGACAGGAGGCTCCTACGAGCAGTACTTC. The full variable domain, in which reference TRBV5-6 and TRBJ2-7 provide the parts outside the CDR3, is DAGVTQSPTHLIKTRGQQVTLRCSPKSGHDTVSWYQQALGQGPQFIFQYYEEEERQRGNFPDRFSGHQFPNYSSELNVNALLLGDSALYLCASSSLGTGGSYEQYFGPGTRLTVT.

The genes are TRBV4-2 and TRBJ1-4; 8 nucleotides line up with TRBD1. The CDR3 is 17 residues long. Germline CDR1 is LGHNA and CDR2 is YNFKEQ. Trimming took 0 bases from V and 3 from J; bases not matched to a gene: 6. CDR3 loop: CASSQEGGQGPNEKLFF. Here the CDR3 DNA reads TGTGCCAGCAGCCAAGAAGGAGGACAGGGACCTAATGAAAAACTGTTTTTT.

In its sample, this clonotype was seen a few times. The genes are TRBV4-1 and TRBJ2-5; D not resolved. This CDR3 has 13 amino acids. Germline-derived CDR1 and CDR2 are MGHRA and YSYEKL. V was clipped by 7 bases and J by 3 bases, with 12 bases between them. In DNA form, the CDR3 reads TGCGCCAGCAAGAAGGCATCGGAAGAGACCCAGTACTTC. Amino acid sequence: CASKKASEETQYF.

The rearrangement uses TRBV20-1 and TRBJ1-4; D might be TRBD1 (5 bases). CDR3 size: 14 residues. Germline CDR1 DFQATT, CDR2 SNEGSKA (reference sequence). V was pared by 0 bases and J by 8 bases, with 13 bases between. CDR3 nucleotide sequence: TGCAGTGCTAGAGATCTCGGGGGAAGCGAAAAACTGTTTTTT. Translated: CSARDLGGSEKLFF.

The CDR3 DNA reads as TGTGCCAGCAGCCCTCCCCTCGGCCCCGATTCACCCCTCCACTTT. It translates to CASSPPLGPDSPLHF. The rearrangement joins TRBV3-1 to TRBJ1-6; D gene uncertain. The CDR3 is made up of 15 amino acids. From germline, CDR1 is LGHDT and CDR2 YNNKEL (reference sequence). Trimming left V 4 bases short and J 8 bases short, with 15 bases between.

There are a few counts of this clonotype. V usage is TRBV6-5 and J usage is TRBJ2-2; the match to TRBD2 covers 12 bases. The CDR3 contains 17 residues. V lost 2 bases to trimming and J lost 2 bases; unmatched junction nucleotides: 3. The germline gives CDR1 MNHEY, CDR2 SVGAGI. The CDR3 here is CASSYELAGGNTGELFF. The CDR3 DNA follows: TGTGCCAGCAGTTACGAACTAGCGGGGGGCAACACCGGGGAGCTGTTTTTT.

This clonotype was counted only a few times. V and J are TRBV10-2 and TRBJ2-3; perhaps TRBD1 as D (5 bases). There are 14 residues in the CDR3. Looked up from germline, CDR1 is WSHSY and CDR2 is SAAADI. Trimming took 6 bases from V and 5 from J, leaving 15 bases between them. In DNA, the CDR3 is TGCGCCAGCAGGGAAGTAACTCAGGGAGATACGCAGTATTTT. It codes for CASREVTQGDTQYF.

This chain joins TRBV18 and TRBJ2-3, with TRBD2 matching over 13 bases. This CDR3 contains 17 residues. Germline trimming cut 3 bases from V and 2 bases from J; bases unmatched to any gene: 5. The germline V gene encodes CDR1 KGHSH and CDR2 LQKENI. The CDR3 here is CASSPTGLAGTTDTQYF. The CDR3 region has the DNA TGTGCCAGCTCACCCACGGGACTAGCGGGGACCACAGATACGCAGTATTTT.

The chain is built from TRBV12-3 or TRBV12-4 and TRBJ1-5; D remains ambiguous. V was cut by 4 bases and J by 5 bases, with 9 bases left in between. The CDR3 sequence is 13 residues long. The CDR3 DNA sequence: TGTGCCAGCAGTTCCCGACCAGATCAGCCCCAGCATTTT. Encoded protein: CASSSRPDQPQHF.

This clonotype showed up just a few times. The J gene is TRBJ1-3, the V gene TRBV18; the D gene is possibly TRBD1 (6 bases). The length of the CDR3 is 14 residues. Germline V gene lookup returns CDR1 KGHSH and CDR2 LQKENI. The ends were cut back, 5 bases at V and 0 bases at J, with 8 bases in the middle. DNA for the CDR3: TGTGCCAGCTCAACGGACAGCTCTGGAAACACCATATATTTT. It translates to CASSTDSSGNTIYF.

Only a few counts were recorded for this clonotype. The chain carries TRBV12-3 or TRBV12-4 and TRBJ1-2; D is ambiguous. V gave up 5 bases and J gave up 3 bases, with 10 bases separating them. CDR3 length equals 13 residues. CDR3 region: CASSGRRDYGYTF. In DNA form, the CDR3 reads TGTGCCAGCAGTGGACGAAGGGACTATGGCTACACCTTC.

This clonotype was seen only a few times. The J gene is TRBJ2-5, the V gene TRBV11-2; the match to TRBD2 covers 10 bases. Germline V gives CDR1 SGHAT, CDR2 FQNNGV. Trimming took 4 bases from V and 6 from J; bases not matched to a gene: 20. The CDR3 spans 19 residues. The CDR3 DNA sequence: TGTGCCAGCAGCTCAGCGACTTTAGCGGGGGGCCGTGATAGGAAGACCCAGTACTTC. Translation: CASSSATLAGGRDRKTQYF.

The chain links TRBV12-3 or TRBV12-4 to TRBJ2-3; either TRBD1 or TRBD2 may fit D (5 bases each). With 5 bases removed from V and 1 base from J, the gap between germline ends came to 13 bases. This CDR3 is built from 15 residues. CDR3 in DNA: TGTGCCAGCAGTCCCCGGGGCAGCCGCACAGATACGCAGTATTTT. Translating gives CASSPRGSRTDTQYF.

The sample holds a few counts of this clonotype. The rearrangement uses TRBV7-9 and TRBJ2-2; TRBD1 agrees at 8 bases. Germline V gene sequence: CDR1 SEHNR, CDR2 FQNEAQ (reference sequence). CDR3 length equals 16 residues. J lost 4 bases, V lost 6 bases, and 10 bases had no gene match. As DNA, the CDR3 is TGTGCCAGCAGACCAGACAGGGGCGAGAGCACCGGGGAGCTGTTTTTT. Translating it yields CASRPDRGESTGELFF. Combining the CDR3 with reference TRBV7-9 and TRBJ2-2 gives the whole variable domain DTGVSQNPRHKITKRGQNVTFRCDPISEHNRLYWYRQTLGQGPEFLTYFQNEAQLEKSRLLSDRFSAERPKGSFSTLEIQRTEQGDSAMYLCASRPDRGESTGELFFGEGSRLTVL.

The chain joins TRBV6-6 to TRBJ1-2; D is uncertain. Germline V gives CDR1 MNHNY, CDR2 SVGAGI (reference sequence). Trimming took off 7 bases at V and 4 bases at J, with 16 bases between the two ends. The CDR3 length is 14 residues. CDR3 sequence (DNA): TGTGCCAGCACTTCCTTTGGGCAGCCCTATGGCTACACCTTC. This gives the protein CASTSFGQPYGYTF.

This chain links TRBV4-1 with TRBJ1-3, with D unresolved. The V gene lost 0 bases and the J gene lost 11 bases, with 20 bases spanning the gap. CDR1 is MGHRA, CDR2 YSYEKL, per germline. There are 16 residues in the CDR3. This chain's CDR3 is CASSQDLYGIENPIYF. As DNA, the CDR3 is TGCGCCAGCAGCCAAGATCTTTACGGGATCGAGAACCCCATATATTTT.

This clonotype was seen only a few times. The genes are TRBV6-2 or TRBV6-3 and TRBJ1-5; unclear D gene. Per germline, CDR1 MNHEY and CDR2 SVGEGT. The CDR3 length is 14 residues. V was cut by 6 bases and J by 0 bases, with 9 bases left in between. The CDR3 DNA follows: TGTGCCAGCAGCTCCGGGCATAGCAATCAGCCCCAGCATTTT. Translating gives CASSSGHSNQPQHF.

This clonotype was found a few times. The chain links TRBV24-1 to TRBJ2-3, with 7 positions matching TRBD2. Germline V lookup: CDR1 KGHDR, CDR2 SFDVKD. The CDR3 extends over 15 amino acids. With 5 bases clipped from V and 5 bases from J, the junction kept 9 bases outside the gene matches. The DNA for the CDR3 is TGTGCCACCAGTGCCGGCGGGGGTACAAAAGATACGCAGTATTTT. This gives the protein CATSAGGGTKDTQYF.

This clonotype occurred a few times. This chain links TRBV30 with TRBJ2-1; tentatively, D is TRBD2 (5 bases). The CDR3 totals 15 residues. Germline CDR1 is GTSNPN and CDR2 is SVGIG (reference sequence). Trimming stripped 2 bases from V and 5 bases from J, with 16 bases between. CDR3 amino acids: CAWSIEGIKNNEQFF. The DNA for the CDR3 is TGTGCCTGGAGTATTGAGGGAATAAAAAACAATGAGCAGTTCTTC. Drawing the rest from reference TRBV30 and TRBJ2-1, the complete variable domain is SQTIHQWPATLVQPVGSPLSLECTVEGTSNPNLYWYRQAAGRGLQLLFYSVGIGQISSEVPQNLSASRPQDRQFILSSKKLLLSDSGFYLCAWSIEGIKNNEQFFGPGTRLTVL.

The gene calls are TRBV27 and TRBJ1-2, with D tentatively TRBD1 (5 bases). The CDR3 spans 14 residues. V was shortened by 3 bases and J by 3 bases, with 11 bases between the two germline ends. Germline V lookup: CDR1 MNHEY, CDR2 SMNVEV (reference sequence). The CDR3 nucleotides read TGTGCCAGCAGTTTCCAGCGGGACGACTATGGCTACACCTTC. Amino acid sequence: CASSFQRDDYGYTF.

The chain has TRBV5-1 and TRBJ1-4, with D possibly TRBD1 on 6 matching bases. Germline V CDR1 and CDR2: SGHRS, YFSETQ. The CDR3 covers 15 residues. V shed 2 bases and J shed 5 bases, with 13 bases lying between them. CDR3 in amino acids: CASSFTGGPNEKLFF. The CDR3 coding sequence is TGCGCCAGCAGCTTTACGGGGGGGCCAAATGAAAAACTGTTTTTT. The variable domain in full, completed from reference TRBV5-1 and TRBJ1-4, reads KAGVTQTPRYLIKTRGQQVTLSCSPISGHRSVSWYQQTPGQGLQFLFEYFSETQRNKGNFPGRFSGRQFSNSRSEMNVSTLELGDSALYLCASSFTGGPNEKLFFGSGTQLSVL.

This clonotype was seen a few times. V and J are TRBV5-6 and TRBJ1-1, with 9 bases fitting TRBD1. Looked up from germline, CDR1 is SGHDT and CDR2 is YYEEEE. The CDR3 has 16 amino acids. Trimming at V came to 4 bases and at J to 4 bases, leaving 11 bases not matched to a gene. For the CDR3, the DNA is TGTGCCAGCAGCGCGGCCGGGACAGGGCGGAGCACTGAAGCTTTCTTT. This gives the protein CASSAAGTGRSTEAFF.

This clonotype appeared a few times. The genes are TRBV20-1 and TRBJ2-2; a weak D match, TRBD2 (5 bases). V dropped 0 bases and J dropped 8 bases, with 7 bases sitting between them. The CDR3 has 12 residues. CDR1 is DFQATT and CDR2 is SNEGSKA in the germline V gene (reference sequence). CDR3 nucleotide sequence: TGCAGTGCTAGAGATCGGAGGGGGGAGCTGTTTTTT. This gives the protein CSARDRRGELFF.

This clonotype was counted only a few times. V gene TRBV7-2 combines with J gene TRBJ2-5, with a tentative D call TRBD1 (7 bases). V lost 8 bases to trimming and J lost 7 bases, with 20 bases between them. Germline V lookup: CDR1 SGHTA, CDR2 FQGNSA. The CDR3 sequence is 14 residues long. CDR3 sequence: CASARQGGEVTQYF. The CDR3 DNA is TGTGCCAGCGCGAGACAGGGAGGTGAGGTGACCCAGTACTTC.

The gene calls are TRBV10-3 and TRBJ1-2; D unclear. This CDR3 is built from 15 residues. Germline lookup yields CDR1 ENHRY and CDR2 SYGVKD. V was clipped by 4 bases and J by 0 bases, with 12 bases between them. CDR3 residues: CAISVEGKPNYGYTF. Written as DNA, the CDR3 is TGTGCCATCAGTGTGGAAGGAAAGCCTAACTATGGCTACACCTTC.

This clonotype was picked up many times. The chain combines TRBV4-1 with TRBJ2-4, with D unresolved. The germline gives CDR1 MGHRA, CDR2 YSYEKL. This CDR3 comprises 13 residues. The V end was cut by 1 base, the J end by 7 bases, with 8 bases between. CDR3 in amino acids: CASSQVQMNIQYF. DNA of the CDR3: TGCGCCAGCAGCCAAGTACAGATGAACATTCAGTACTTC.

The chain carries TRBV28 and TRBJ2-2; tentatively, D is TRBD2 (7 bases). V was trimmed by 7 bases and J by 3 bases, leaving 15 bases between them. The CDR3 totals 15 residues. Germline-derived CDR1 and CDR2 are MDHEN and SYDVKM. The CDR3 reads CASNAQGGYTGELFF. The CDR3 DNA follows: TGTGCCAGCAACGCACAGGGAGGGTACACCGGGGAGCTGTTTTTT.